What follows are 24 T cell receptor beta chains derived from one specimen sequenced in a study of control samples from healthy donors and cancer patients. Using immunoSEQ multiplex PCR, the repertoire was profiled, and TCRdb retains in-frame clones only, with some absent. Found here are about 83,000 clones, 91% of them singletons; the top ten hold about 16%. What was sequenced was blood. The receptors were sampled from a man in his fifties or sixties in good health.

CDR3 sequence reads: CASSQVSSFSFYSGNTIYF. The CDR3 coding sequence is TGCGCCAGCAGCCAAGTTTCGTCTTTCAGCTTCTACTCTGGAAACACCATATATTTT. V usage is TRBV4-1 and J usage is TRBJ1-3; D gene unclear. Germline CDR1 reads MGHRA; CDR2 reads YSYEKL. CDR3 length: 19 residues. V was clipped by 1 base and J by 0 bases, with 19 bases between them.

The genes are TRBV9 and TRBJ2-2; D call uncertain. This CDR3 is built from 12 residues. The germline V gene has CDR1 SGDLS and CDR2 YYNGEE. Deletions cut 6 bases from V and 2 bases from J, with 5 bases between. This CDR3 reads CASKGNTGELFF. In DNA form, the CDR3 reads TGTGCCAGCAAGGGTAACACCGGGGAGCTGTTTTTT.

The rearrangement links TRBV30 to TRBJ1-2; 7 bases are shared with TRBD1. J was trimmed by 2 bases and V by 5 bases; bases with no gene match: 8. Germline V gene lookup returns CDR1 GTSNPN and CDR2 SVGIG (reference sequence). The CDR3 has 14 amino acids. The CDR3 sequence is CAWGYGRGNYGYTF. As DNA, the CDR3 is TGTGCCTGGGGTTATGGCAGGGGGAACTATGGCTACACCTTC.

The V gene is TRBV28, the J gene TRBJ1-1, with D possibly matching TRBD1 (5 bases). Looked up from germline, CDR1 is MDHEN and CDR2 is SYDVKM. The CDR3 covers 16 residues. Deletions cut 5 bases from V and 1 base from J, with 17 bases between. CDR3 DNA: TGTGCCAGCAGTACCCCAGGTGGGGGTTCGAACACTGAAGCTTTCTTT. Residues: CASSTPGGGSNTEAFF.

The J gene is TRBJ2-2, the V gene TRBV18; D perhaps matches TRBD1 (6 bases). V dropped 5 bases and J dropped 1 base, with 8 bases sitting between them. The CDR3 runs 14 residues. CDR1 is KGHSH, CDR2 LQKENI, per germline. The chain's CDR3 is CASSTGRNTGELFF. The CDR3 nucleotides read TGTGCCAGCTCAACAGGGCGGAACACCGGGGAGCTGTTTTTT.

The CDR3 reads CASSEFHRVRSYNSPLHF. Here the CDR3 DNA reads TGTGCCAGCAGTGAGTTCCACAGGGTACGTTCCTATAATTCACCCCTCCACTTT. J is TRBJ1-6 and V is TRBV6-1; D is perhaps TRBD1 (6 bases). The CDR3 is 18 residues long. Germline CDR1 and CDR2: MNHNS and SASEGT. V lost 3 bases and J 1 base, leaving 16 bases between the germline ends.

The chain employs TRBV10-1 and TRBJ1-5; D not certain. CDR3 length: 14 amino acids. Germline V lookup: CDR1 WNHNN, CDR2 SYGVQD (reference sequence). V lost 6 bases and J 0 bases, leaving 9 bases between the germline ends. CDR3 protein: CASRGLYSNQPQHF. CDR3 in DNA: TGCGCCAGCAGAGGTCTATATAGCAATCAGCCCCAGCATTTT.

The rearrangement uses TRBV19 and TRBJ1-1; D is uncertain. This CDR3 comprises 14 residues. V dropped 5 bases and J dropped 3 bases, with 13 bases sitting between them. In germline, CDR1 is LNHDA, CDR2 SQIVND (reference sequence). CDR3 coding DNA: TGTGCCAGTAGTCCTGGGTTCGGTTACACTGAAGCTTTCTTT. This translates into CASSPGFGYTEAFF.

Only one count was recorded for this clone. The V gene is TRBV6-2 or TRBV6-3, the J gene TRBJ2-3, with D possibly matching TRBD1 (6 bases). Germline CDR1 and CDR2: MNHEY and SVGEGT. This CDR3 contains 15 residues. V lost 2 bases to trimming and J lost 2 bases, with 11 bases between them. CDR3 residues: CASSYGDILTDTQYF. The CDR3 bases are TGTGCCAGCAGTTACGGGGACATACTCACAGATACGCAGTATTTT.

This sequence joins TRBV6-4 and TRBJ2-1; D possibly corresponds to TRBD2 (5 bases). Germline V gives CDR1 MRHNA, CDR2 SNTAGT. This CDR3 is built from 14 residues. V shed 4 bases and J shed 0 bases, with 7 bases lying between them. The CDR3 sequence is CASSVGSSYNEQFF. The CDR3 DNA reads TGTGCCAGCAGTGTAGGGAGCTCCTACAATGAGCAGTTCTTC.

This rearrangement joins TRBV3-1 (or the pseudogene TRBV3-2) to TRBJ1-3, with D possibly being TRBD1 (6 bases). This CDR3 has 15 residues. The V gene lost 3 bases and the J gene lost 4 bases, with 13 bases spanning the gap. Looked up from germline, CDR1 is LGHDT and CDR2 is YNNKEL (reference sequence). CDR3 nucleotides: TGTGCCAGCAGCCACGACTTGGGGGCGGGAAACACCATATATTTT. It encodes CASSHDLGAGNTIYF.

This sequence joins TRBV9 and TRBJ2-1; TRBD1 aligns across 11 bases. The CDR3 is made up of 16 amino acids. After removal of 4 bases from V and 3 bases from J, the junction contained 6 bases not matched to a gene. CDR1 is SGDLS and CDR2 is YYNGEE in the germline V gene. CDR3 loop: CASSPRGTGGYNEQFF. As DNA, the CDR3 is TGTGCCAGCAGCCCACGTGGGACAGGGGGCTACAATGAGCAGTTCTTC.

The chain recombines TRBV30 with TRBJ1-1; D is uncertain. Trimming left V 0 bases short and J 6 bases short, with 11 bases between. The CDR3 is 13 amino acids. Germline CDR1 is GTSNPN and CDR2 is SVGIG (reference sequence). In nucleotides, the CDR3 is TGTGCCTGGAGTGTTACGCGGGCGGCTGAAGCTTTCTTT. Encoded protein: CAWSVTRAAEAFF. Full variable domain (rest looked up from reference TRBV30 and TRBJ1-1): SQTIHQWPATLVQPVGSPLSLECTVEGTSNPNLYWYRQAAGRGLQLLFYSVGIGQISSEVPQNLSASRPQDRQFILSSKKLLLSDSGFYLCAWSVTRAAEAFFGQGTRLTVV.

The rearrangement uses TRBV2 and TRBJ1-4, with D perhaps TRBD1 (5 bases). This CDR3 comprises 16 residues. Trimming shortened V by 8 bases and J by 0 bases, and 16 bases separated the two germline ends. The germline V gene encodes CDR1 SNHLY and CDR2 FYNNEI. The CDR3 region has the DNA TGTGCCAGCGGATGGGGGGGAAGCGCAACTAATGAAAAACTGTTTTTT. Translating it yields CASGWGGSATNEKLFF.

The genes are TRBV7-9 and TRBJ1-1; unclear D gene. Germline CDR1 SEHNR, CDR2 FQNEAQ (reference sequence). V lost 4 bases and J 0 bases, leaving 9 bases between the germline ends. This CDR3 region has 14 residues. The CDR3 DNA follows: TGTGCCAGCAGCTCAAGTCTTATGAACACTGAAGCTTTCTTT. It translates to CASSSSLMNTEAFF.

For the CDR3, the DNA is TGTGCCAGCAGCCCGACGAAAGCGAACACCGGGGAGCTGTTTTTT. Amino acid sequence: CASSPTKANTGELFF. The chain recombines TRBV7-7 with TRBJ2-2, with unresolved D. The CDR3 extends over 15 amino acids. Trimming took 5 bases from V and 0 from J, leaving 10 bases between them. Germline loops: CDR1 SSHAT, CDR2 FNYEAQ (reference sequence).

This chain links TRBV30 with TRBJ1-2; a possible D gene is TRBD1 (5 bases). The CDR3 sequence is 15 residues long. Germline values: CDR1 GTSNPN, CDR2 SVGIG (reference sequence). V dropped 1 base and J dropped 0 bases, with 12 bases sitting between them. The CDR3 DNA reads TGTGCCTGGAGTGGGAAGGGGAGTCCTAACTATGGCTACACCTTC. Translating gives CAWSGKGSPNYGYTF.

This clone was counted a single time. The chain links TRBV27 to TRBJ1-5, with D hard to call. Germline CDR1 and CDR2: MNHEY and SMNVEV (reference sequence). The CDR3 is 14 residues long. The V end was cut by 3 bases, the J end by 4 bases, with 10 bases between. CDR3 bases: TGTGCCAGCAGTTTTCGAGGCCTTAATCAGCCCCAGCATTTT. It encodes CASSFRGLNQPQHF.

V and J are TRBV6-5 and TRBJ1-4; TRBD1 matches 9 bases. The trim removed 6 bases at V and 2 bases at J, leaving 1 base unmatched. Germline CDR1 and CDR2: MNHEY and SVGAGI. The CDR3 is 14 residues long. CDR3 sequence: CASSDRGTNEKLFF. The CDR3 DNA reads TGTGCCAGCAGCGACAGGGGGACTAATGAAAAACTGTTTTTT.

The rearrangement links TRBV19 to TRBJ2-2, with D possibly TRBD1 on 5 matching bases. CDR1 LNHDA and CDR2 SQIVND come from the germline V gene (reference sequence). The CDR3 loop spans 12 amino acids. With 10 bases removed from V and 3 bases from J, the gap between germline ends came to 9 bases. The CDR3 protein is CATRDYTGELFF. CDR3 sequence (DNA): TGTGCCACCAGGGATTACACCGGGGAGCTGTTTTTT.

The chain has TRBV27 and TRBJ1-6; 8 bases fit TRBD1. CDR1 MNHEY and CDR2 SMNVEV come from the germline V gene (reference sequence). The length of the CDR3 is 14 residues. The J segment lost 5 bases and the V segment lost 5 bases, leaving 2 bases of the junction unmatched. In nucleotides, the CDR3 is TGTGCCAGCAGTCTCAGGGGGCATAATTCACCCCTCCACTTT. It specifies CASSLRGHNSPLHF.

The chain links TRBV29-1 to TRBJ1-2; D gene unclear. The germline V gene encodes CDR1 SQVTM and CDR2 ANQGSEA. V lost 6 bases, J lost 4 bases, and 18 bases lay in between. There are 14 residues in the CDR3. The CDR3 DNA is TGCAGCGTCGGAGCGGGAAGCCGGACCTATGGCTACACCTTC. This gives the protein CSVGAGSRTYGYTF. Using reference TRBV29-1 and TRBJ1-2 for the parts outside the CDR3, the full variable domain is SAVISQKPSRDICQRGTSLTIQCQVDSQVTMMFWYRQQPGQSLTLIATANQGSEATYESGFVIDKFPISRPNLTFSTLTVSNMSPEDSSIYLCSVGAGSRTYGYTFGSGTRLTVV.

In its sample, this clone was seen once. This chain's CDR3 is CASRETGTSSTEAFF. CDR3 in DNA: TGTGCCAGCAGAGAGACCGGGACATCAAGCACTGAAGCTTTCTTT. The V call is TRBV2, the J call TRBJ1-1, with D perhaps matching TRBD1 (6 bases). CDR1 is SNHLY and CDR2 is FYNNEI in the germline V gene. Between the trimmed V and J ends, which lost 6 bases and 4 bases, there was a span of 18 bases. This CDR3 is built from 15 residues.

The CDR3 DNA reads TGTGCCAGCAGCACCCGAAACACCATATATTTT. Amino acid sequence: CASSTRNTIYF. The chain is built from TRBV7-2 and TRBJ1-3; D gene uncertain. This CDR3 region has 11 residues. CDR1 is SGHTA and CDR2 is FQGNSA in the germline V gene. Trimming took 5 bases from V and 5 from J, leaving 4 bases between them.